What follows are 16 T cell receptor beta chains derived from one specimen sequenced in a study of OX40 agonist ivuxolimab in advanced cancers. Method: immunoSEQ multiplex PCR; TCRdb's copy keeps in-frame clones and lacks some. The sample lists about 84,000 clones; 89% were seen once. The sample in question was CD4+ or CD8+ T cells sorted from blood, obtained in a trial of the OX40 agonist ivuxolimab. Receptors originate from an adult with an advanced solid tumor such as melanoma, head and neck, liver or kidney cancer.

The genes are TRBV19 and TRBJ1-1, with D maybe TRBD1 (5 bases). The CDR3 length is 13 residues. From germline, CDR1 is LNHDA and CDR2 SQIVND (reference sequence). V lost 4 bases and J 6 bases, leaving 12 bases between the germline ends. This chain's CDR3 is CASSTGPQAEAFF. In DNA form, the CDR3 reads TGTGCCAGTAGTACGGGACCTCAAGCTGAAGCTTTCTTT.

The chain recombines TRBV19 with TRBJ1-4, with unresolved D. The germline CDR1 and CDR2 sequences are LNHDA and SQIVND (reference sequence). The CDR3 spans 17 residues. Trimming cost V 3 bases and J 3 bases, with 17 bases left between them. The CDR3 DNA follows: TGTGCCAGTAGTATTGCGCGACTTGGGCTTTCTAATGAAAAACTGTTTTTT. This sequence encodes CASSIARLGLSNEKLFF.

This clone has only a few counts. The chain carries TRBV2 and TRBJ2-1, with 8 bases that match TRBD2. CDR1 is SNHLY and CDR2 is FYNNEI in the germline V gene. The CDR3 is made up of 13 amino acids. The trim removed 4 bases at V and 9 bases at J, leaving 5 bases unmatched. CDR3 coding DNA: TGTGCCAGCAGTGGTACTAGCGGTGGTGAGCAGTTCTTC. Its translation: CASSGTSGGEQFF.

This clone was seen just once. J is TRBJ2-1 and V is TRBV29-1, with TRBD1 matching over 9 bases. The germline V gene has CDR1 SQVTM and CDR2 ANQGSEA. The V and J ends lost 4 bases and 6 bases, in that order; junction bases with no gene match: 13. The CDR3 contains 16 residues. This chain's CDR3 is CSVGGPGTGRANEQFF. In nucleotides, the CDR3 is TGCAGCGTTGGGGGACCCGGGACAGGGCGGGCCAATGAGCAGTTCTTC.

The chain carries TRBV5-5 and TRBJ1-6; possibly TRBD1 for D (5 bases). The CDR3 covers 13 residues. CDR1 and CDR2 from the germline V gene are SGHKS and YYEKEE (reference sequence). Deletions cut 4 bases from V and 11 bases from J, with 13 bases between. The CDR3 DNA follows: TGTGCCAGCAGCGCTTCAGGGAGGACACCCCTCCACTTT. The encoded protein is CASSASGRTPLHF.

V gene TRBV7-2 combines with J gene TRBJ1-3, with 9 bases fitting TRBD1. The CDR3 has 17 residues. Germline V gene lookup returns CDR1 SGHTA and CDR2 FQGNSA. With 1 base clipped from V and 1 base from J, the junction kept 5 bases outside the gene matches. This chain's CDR3 is CASSLGGQGMSGNTIYF. CDR3 DNA sequence: TGTGCCAGCAGCTTAGGTGGACAGGGGATGTCTGGAAACACCATATATTTT.

CDR3: CASRKDRAYGYTF. The CDR3 nucleotides are TGTGCCAGCAGAAAGGACAGGGCCTATGGCTACACCTTC. The V call is TRBV6-6, the J call TRBJ1-2, with 8 bases that match TRBD1. Germline assignment: CDR1 MNHNY and CDR2 SVGAGI (reference sequence). Trimming at V came to 6 bases and at J to 4 bases, leaving 4 bases not matched to a gene. This CDR3 is built from 13 residues.

This clone is a singleton in its sample. The chain combines TRBV28 with TRBJ1-4; D remains ambiguous. The CDR3 covers 15 residues. The germline CDR1 and CDR2 sequences are MDHEN and SYDVKM. The V end lost 5 bases, the J end lost 0 bases, and 10 bases lay between the germline ends. The DNA for the CDR3 is TGTGCCAGCAGTGTTGCACTTGCAACTAATGAAAAACTGTTTTTT. It codes for CASSVALATNEKLFF. Using reference TRBV28 and TRBJ1-4 for the parts outside the CDR3, the full variable domain is DVKVTQSSRYLVKRTGEKVFLECVQDMDHENMFWYRQDPGLGLRLIYFSYDVKMKEKGDIPEGYSVSREKKERFSLILESASTNQTSMYLCASSVALATNEKLFFGSGTQLSVL.

V gene TRBV28 combines with J gene TRBJ2-7; D remains unclear. V lost 4 bases, J lost 0 bases, and 16 bases lay in between. CDR1 is MDHEN and CDR2 is SYDVKM in the germline V gene. The CDR3 is made up of 16 amino acids. The CDR3 DNA reads as TGTGCCAGCAGTTCTTTCGCCTCGTATTTCTCCTACGAGCAGTACTTC. This gives the protein CASSSFASYFSYEQYF. Together with reference TRBV28 and TRBJ2-7, the CDR3 gives the full variable domain: DVKVTQSSRYLVKRTGEKVFLECVQDMDHENMFWYRQDPGLGLRLIYFSYDVKMKEKGDIPEGYSVSREKKERFSLILESASTNQTSMYLCASSSFASYFSYEQYFGPGTRLTVT.

This chain links TRBV21-1 with TRBJ2-7; the table's D gene call, TRBD2, was not cross checked with the DNA. TRBV21-1 is given as a pseudogene. CDR3 length equals 16 residues. CDR3 bases: TGTGCCAGCAGCAAAGAAGGAGGGACTAGCGGGTACGAGCAGTACGTC. Encoded protein: CASSKEGGTSGYEQYV.

The chain uses TRBV18 and TRBJ1-2; possibly TRBD1 for D (5 bases). The ends were cut back, 0 bases at V and 8 bases at J, with 13 bases in the middle. This CDR3 comprises 14 residues. Germline CDR1 KGHSH, CDR2 LQKENI. The chain's CDR3 is CASSPPLAGPGYTF. The CDR3 DNA is TGTGCCAGCTCACCACCACTTGCGGGGCCCGGCTACACCTTC.

V usage is TRBV5-1 and J usage is TRBJ1-1, with D possibly being TRBD1 (6 bases). The CDR3 contains 12 residues. Germline CDR1 SGHRS, CDR2 YFSETQ. V dropped 4 bases and J dropped 7 bases, with 11 bases sitting between them. This CDR3 reads CASSGQFGEAFF. As DNA, the CDR3 is TGCGCCAGCAGCGGACAGTTCGGTGAAGCTTTCTTT.

The chain is built from TRBV29-1 and TRBJ2-1, with 8 positions matching TRBD1. CDR1 is SQVTM and CDR2 is ANQGSEA in the germline V gene. Unmatched junction bases numbered 1, after V lost 3 bases and J lost 0 bases. This CDR3 has 14 amino acids. As DNA, the CDR3 is TGCAGCGTTGACACAGGGGGCTCCTACAATGAGCAGTTCTTC. Amino acids: CSVDTGGSYNEQFF.

V is TRBV7-2 and J is TRBJ2-7; 12 bases are a match to TRBD1. In germline, CDR1 is SGHTA, CDR2 FQGNSA. The CDR3 covers 15 residues. Trimming at V came to 5 bases and at J to 4 bases, leaving 6 bases not matched to a gene. The CDR3 protein is CASSPGTGGFYEQYF. CDR3 coding DNA: TGTGCCAGCAGCCCGGGGACAGGGGGCTTTTACGAGCAGTACTTC.

CDR3 DNA sequence: TGTGCCAGCAGTCTTCCGGGTCCCGGTCATGAGCAGTTCTTC. This codes for CASSLPGPGHEQFF. V gene TRBV25-1 combines with J gene TRBJ2-1; D gene unclear. The V gene's germline CDR1 is MGHDK and CDR2 SYGVNS. V lost 5 bases to trimming and J lost 8 bases, with 16 bases between them. The CDR3 length is 14 residues.

This chain joins TRBV27 and TRBJ1-2; tentative D call: TRBD1 (5 bases). Trimming stripped 5 bases from V and 7 bases from J, with 11 bases between. Per the germline V gene, CDR1 is MNHEY and CDR2 is SMNVEV (reference sequence). The CDR3 is made up of 12 amino acids. The CDR3 spells CASSPAGGGYTF. CDR3 bases: TGTGCCAGCAGTCCGGCCGGGGGTGGCTACACCTTC.